Listed below are T cell receptor beta chains from one sample, sequenced in a study of graft-versus-host responses after intestinal transplantation. Profiling relied on immunoSEQ multiplex PCR, and the TCRdb table lists in-frame clones only, not all of them. The sample consists of fewer than 20,000 clones, 75% to 85% of them appearing once. Specimen: ileum tissue, collected roughly 100 days after intestinal transplant. These TCRs come from a human patient who received an intestinal transplant, so some T cells may come from the graft donor. CDR3s include the opening cysteine and the closing phenylalanine or tryptophan. A D gene is named only where the DNA matches it firmly. Some rows mark clone size as missing; the rest say once, few, many or name a class of expanded clone.

j_call,d_call,v_call,clone_size,cdr3_aa,cdr3_nt
TRBJ2-5,TRBD1,TRBV30,NA,CAWSATTGFGPNQETQYF,TGTGCCTGGAGTGCTACGACAGGGTTTGGGCCTAACCAAGAGACCCAGTACTTC
TRBJ2-2,NA,TRBV19,few,CASSIGWDGYTGELFF,TGTGCCAGTAGTATAGGTTGGGACGGCTACACCGGGGAGCTGTTTTTT
TRBJ2-3,TRBD2,TRBV29-1,NA,CSVVGGLAGSNTQYF,TGCAGCGTTGTGGGGGGGCTAGCGGGGTCGAATACGCAGTATTTT
TRBJ2-2,TRBD2,TRBV10-1,NA,CASSASGNTGELFF,TGCGCCAGCAGTGCTAGCGGGAACACCGGGGAGCTGTTTTTT
TRBJ1-2,NA,TRBV5-5,NA,CTSGGGNYGYTF,TGTACCAGCGGCGGGGGGAACTATGGCTACACCTTC
TRBJ2-7,TRBD2,TRBV6-1,NA,CASRGTSGSGEQYF,TGTGCCAGCAGGGGGACTAGCGGGTCTGGCGAGCAGTACTTC
TRBJ2-7,NA,TRBV4-2,NA,CASSQSPGGYEQYF,TGTGCCAGCAGCCAAAGTCCGGGCGGGTACGAGCAGTACTTC
TRBJ1-1,NA,TRBV29-1,NA,CSVITGDDTEAFF,TGCAGCGTTATAACAGGCGACGACACTGAAGCTTTCTTT
TRBJ2-7,TRBD2,TRBV6-5,NA,CASSRGLAGPYEQYF,TGTGCCAGCAGTCGTGGACTAGCGGGACCTTACGAGCAGTACTTC
TRBJ1-1,NA,TRBV28,NA,CASSLWGAEAFF,TGTGCCAGCAGTCTTTGGGGCGCTGAAGCTTTCTTT
TRBJ1-2,TRBD1,TRBV7-4,NA,CASSPRDRPFYGYTF,TGTGCCAGCAGCCCCCGGGACAGGCCGTTCTATGGCTACACCTTC
TRBJ2-7,TRBD1,TRBV11-2,NA,CASSLVAGQGDSYEQYF,TGTGCCAGCAGCTTAGTGGCAGGACAGGGGGACTCCTACGAGCAGTACTTC
TRBJ2-2,NA,TRBV21-1,NA,CASSLPVDRQVSGELFF,TGTGCCAGCAGCCTACCGGTAGACCGACAGGTCAGCGGGGAGCTGTTTTTT
TRBJ1-3,NA,TRBV18,NA,CASSPLTVSSGNTIYF,TGTGCCAGCTCACCACTCACTGTAAGCTCTGGAAACACCATATATTTT
TRBJ2-7,NA,TRBV6-1,NA,CASSAAVSYEQYF,TGTGCCAGCAGTGCCGCGGTCTCCTACGAGCAGTACTTC
TRBJ2-7,TRBD1,TRBV6-9,NA,CASSATGDEQYF,TGTGCCAGCAGTGCGACAGGGGACGAGCAGTACTTC
TRBJ2-1,TRBD2,TRBV5-4,NA,CASSFQAGRNEQFF,TGTGCCAGCAGCTTTCAAGCGGGAAGGAATGAGCAGTTCTTC
TRBJ2-5,NA,TRBV15,NA,CATSRALALQETQYF,TGTGCCACCAGCAGAGCGCTGGCGTTGCAAGAGACCCAGTACTTC
TRBJ1-5,TRBD1,TRBV5-6,NA,CASSWGQGDQPQHF,TGTGCCAGCAGCTGGGGACAGGGAGATCAGCCCCAGCATTTT
TRBJ1-3,TRBD1,TRBV28,few,CASSRGTGAGNTIYF,TGTGCCAGCAGTAGGGGAACAGGGGCAGGAAACACCATATATTTT
TRBJ2-7,NA,TRBV6-5,NA,CASSYSHPPSGQYF,TGTGCCAGCAGTTACTCGCACCCCCCCAGCGGGCAGTACTTC
TRBJ1-2,NA,TRBV7-8,once,CASSSSLLGLKNYGYTF,TGTGCCAGCAGCTCATCCCTGCTGGGGCTAAAAAACTATGGCTACACCTTC
TRBJ1-3,NA,TRBV19,NA,CASSLRVRDSGNTIYF,TGTGCCAGTAGTCTTCGGGTCAGAGACTCTGGAAACACCATATATTTT
TRBJ2-7,TRBD1,TRBV28,once,CASSLITLGAGTGSYEQYF,TGTGCCAGCAGTTTAATCACTCTTGGGGCCGGGACAGGCTCCTACGAGCAGTACTTC
TRBJ2-3,NA,TRBV27,NA,CASSLSPGLTDTQYF,TGTGCCAGCAGTTTATCCCCCGGACTCACAGATACGCAGTATTTT
TRBJ1-1,NA,TRBV27,NA,CASSLAGSFTEAFF,TGTGCCAGCAGTTTAGCGGGGTCGTTTACTGAAGCTTTCTTT
TRBJ2-3,NA,TRBV15,NA,CATSRLGGPAGDTQYF,TGTGCCACCAGCAGACTTGGAGGCCCTGCGGGAGATACGCAGTATTTT
TRBJ2-7,TRBD2,TRBV6-6,NA,CASSYSGTSAYEQYF,TGTGCCAGCAGTTACTCCGGGACTAGCGCCTACGAGCAGTACTTC
TRBJ1-2,NA,TRBV11-1,NA,CASSLNPGPPYYGYTF,TGTGCCAGCAGCTTAAATCCCGGACCCCCATACTATGGCTACACCTTC
TRBJ2-7,NA,TRBV1,NA,CTSSRFCGRDFVPLSVYEQYF,TGCACCAGCAGCCGTTTCTGTGGAAGGGACTTCGTTCCGTTATCGGTCTACGAGCAGTACTTC
TRBJ1-2,NA,TRBV30,NA,CAWKAQGGGSYGYTF,TGTGCCTGGAAGGCACAGGGAGGAGGAAGCTATGGCTACACCTTC
TRBJ2-7,NA,TRBV4-3,NA,CASSQNLFTYEQYF,TGCGCCAGCAGCCAAAACCTCTTTACATACGAGCAGTACTTC
TRBJ1-6,TRBD1,TRBV10-2,NA,CASRVTGSGSPLHF,TGCGCCAGCAGGGTGACAGGGTCAGGATCACCCCTCCACTTT
TRBJ2-7,NA,TRBV28,NA,CASSLYGGGRGWYEQYF,TGTGCCAGCAGTTTATATGGGGGAGGCAGGGGGTGGTACGAGCAGTACTTC
TRBJ1-1,NA,TRBV6-1,once,CATEIWNTEAFF,TGTGCCACTGAAATTTGGAACACTGAAGCTTTCTTT
TRBJ2-1,TRBD2,TRBV4-1,NA,CASSQDPGLAGVVNDVEQFF,TGCGCCAGCAGCCAGGACCCGGGACTAGCGGGAGTTGTTAATGACGTTGAGCAGTTCTTC
TRBJ1-2,NA,TRBV7-8,NA,CASSLRTQGLANYGYTF,TGTGCCAGCAGCTTAAGGACACAGGGACTAGCTAACTATGGCTACACCTTC
TRBJ2-7,NA,TRBV11-2,NA,CASSSGPLGTLF,TGTGCCAGCAGTTCGGGACCCCTCGGCACCCTCTTC
TRBJ1-5,NA,TRBV5-6,NA,CASSLRGGGFYQPQHF,TGTGCCAGCAGCTTGCGGGGTGGGGGGTTTTATCAGCCCCAGCATTTT
TRBJ2-5,TRBD2,TRBV7-3,NA,CASRHLAGVGETQYF,TGTGCCAGCAGACACTTAGCGGGAGTGGGTGAGACCCAGTACTTC
TRBJ2-3,TRBD2,TRBV28,NA,CASSLWSGNPSTDTQYF,TGTGCCAGCAGTTTATGGAGCGGGAACCCTAGCACAGATACGCAGTATTTT
TRBJ1-5,NA,TRBV28,few,CASSLLWGGDFFKQPQHF,TGTGCCAGCAGTTTATTATGGGGGGGGGATTTCTTCAAACAGCCCCAGCATTTT
TRBJ2-7,TRBD2,TRBV7-9,once,CASSLTSGRAYEQYF,TGTGCCAGCAGCTTGACTAGCGGGAGGGCCTACGAGCAGTACTTC